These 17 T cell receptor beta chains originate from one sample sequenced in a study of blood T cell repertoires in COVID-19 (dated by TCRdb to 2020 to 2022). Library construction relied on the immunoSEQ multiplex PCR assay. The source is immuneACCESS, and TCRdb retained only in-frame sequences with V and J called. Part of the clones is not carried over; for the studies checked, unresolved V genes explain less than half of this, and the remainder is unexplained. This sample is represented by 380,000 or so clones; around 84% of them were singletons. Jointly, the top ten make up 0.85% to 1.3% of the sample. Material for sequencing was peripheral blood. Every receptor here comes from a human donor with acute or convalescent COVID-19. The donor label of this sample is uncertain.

This CDR3 is CASSLFYNLGQGAHNEQFF. The CDR3 DNA reads as TGTGCCAGCAGTTTATTCTATAACCTGGGACAGGGGGCCCACAATGAGCAGTTCTTC. V usage is TRBV27 and J usage is TRBJ2-1, with 12 bases aligning to TRBD1. Trimming took 1 base from V and 5 from J; bases not matched to a gene: 12. From germline, CDR1 is MNHEY and CDR2 SMNVEV (reference sequence). There are 19 residues in the CDR3.

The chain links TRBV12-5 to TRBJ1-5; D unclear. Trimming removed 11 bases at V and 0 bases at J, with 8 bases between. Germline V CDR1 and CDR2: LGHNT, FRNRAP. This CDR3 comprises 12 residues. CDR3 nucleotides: TGTGCTTGCGCGGATAGCAATCAGCCCCAGCATTTT. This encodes CACADSNQPQHF. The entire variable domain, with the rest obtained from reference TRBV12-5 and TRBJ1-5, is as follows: DARVTQTPRHKVTEMGQEVTMRCQPILGHNTVFWYRQTMMQGLELLAYFRNRAPLDDSGMPKDRFSAEMPDATLATLKIQPSEPRDSAVYFCACADSNQPQHFGDGTRLSIL.

CDR3 DNA sequence: TGTGCCAGCAGCCAACTTAACACCGGGGAGCTGTTTTTT. Its translation: CASSQLNTGELFF. The genes are TRBV3-1 (or the pseudogene TRBV3-2) and TRBJ2-2; D is unresolved. The V and J ends lost 2 bases and 2 bases respectively, with 3 bases between them. The germline gives CDR1 LGHDT, CDR2 YNNKEL (reference sequence). The CDR3 length is 13 residues.

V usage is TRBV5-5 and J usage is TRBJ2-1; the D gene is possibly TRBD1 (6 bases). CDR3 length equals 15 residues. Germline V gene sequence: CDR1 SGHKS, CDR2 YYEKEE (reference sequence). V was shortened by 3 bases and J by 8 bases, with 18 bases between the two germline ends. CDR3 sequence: CASSSGQTPLHEQFF. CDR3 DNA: TGTGCCAGCAGCTCAGGACAGACCCCTCTCCATGAGCAGTTCTTC.

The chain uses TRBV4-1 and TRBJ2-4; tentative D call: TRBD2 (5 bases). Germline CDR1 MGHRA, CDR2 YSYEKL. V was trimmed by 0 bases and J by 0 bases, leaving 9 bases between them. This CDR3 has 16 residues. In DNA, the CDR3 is TGCGCCAGCAGCCAAGATTCGGGAATAGCCAAAAACATTCAGTACTTC. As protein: CASSQDSGIAKNIQYF.

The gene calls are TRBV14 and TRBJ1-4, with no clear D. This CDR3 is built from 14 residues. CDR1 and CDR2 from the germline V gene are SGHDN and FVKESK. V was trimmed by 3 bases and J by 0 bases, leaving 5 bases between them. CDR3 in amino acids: CASSHQTTNEKLFF. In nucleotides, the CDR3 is TGTGCCAGCAGCCATCAGACAACTAATGAAAAACTGTTTTTT. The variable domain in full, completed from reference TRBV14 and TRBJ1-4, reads EAGVTQFPSHSVIEKGQTVTLRCDPISGHDNLYWYRRVMGKEIKFLLHFVKESKQDESGMPNNRFLAERTGGTYSTLKVQPAELEDSGVYFCASSHQTTNEKLFFGSGTQLSVL.

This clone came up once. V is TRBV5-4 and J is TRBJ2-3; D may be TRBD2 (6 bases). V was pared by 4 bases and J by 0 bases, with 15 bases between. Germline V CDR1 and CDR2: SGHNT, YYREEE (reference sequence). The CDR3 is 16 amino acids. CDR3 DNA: TGTGCCAGCAGCCGGAGGGCGGAAATTAGCACAGATACGCAGTATTTT. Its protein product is CASSRRAEISTDTQYF. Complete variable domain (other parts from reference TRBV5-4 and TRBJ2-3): ETGVTQSPTHLIKTRGQQVTLRCSSQSGHNTVSWYQQALGQGPQFIFQYYREEENGRGNFPPRFSGLQFPNYSSELNVNALELDDSALYLCASSRRAEISTDTQYFGPGTRLTVL.

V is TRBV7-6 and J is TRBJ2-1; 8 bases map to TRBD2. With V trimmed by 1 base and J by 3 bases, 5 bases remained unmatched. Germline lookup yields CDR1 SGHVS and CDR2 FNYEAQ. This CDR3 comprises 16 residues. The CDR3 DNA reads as TGTGCCAGCAGCTTAGAGGTAGCGGGGTTCTACAATGAGCAGTTCTTC. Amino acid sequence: CASSLEVAGFYNEQFF.

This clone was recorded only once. The chain's CDR3 is CASSPRDFSYEQYF. The CDR3 bases are TGTGCCAGCAGTCCCCGGGACTTCTCCTACGAGCAGTACTTC. V gene TRBV28 combines with J gene TRBJ2-7; a possible D gene is TRBD2 (6 bases). In germline, CDR1 is MDHEN, CDR2 SYDVKM. With 5 bases removed from V and 0 bases from J, the gap between germline ends came to 11 bases. CDR3 length: 14 residues. The full variable domain, completed using reference TRBV28 and TRBJ2-7, is DVKVTQSSRYLVKRTGEKVFLECVQDMDHENMFWYRQDPGLGLRLIYFSYDVKMKEKGDIPEGYSVSREKKERFSLILESASTNQTSMYLCASSPRDFSYEQYFGPGTRLTVT.

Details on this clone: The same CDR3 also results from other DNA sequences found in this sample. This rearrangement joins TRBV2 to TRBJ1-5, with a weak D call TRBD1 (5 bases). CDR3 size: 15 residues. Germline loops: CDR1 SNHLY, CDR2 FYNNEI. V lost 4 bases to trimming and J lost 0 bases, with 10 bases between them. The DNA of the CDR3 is TGTGCCAGCAGTGGGCAGGGAACTAGCAATCAGCCCCAGCATTTT. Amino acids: CASSGQGTSNQPQHF.

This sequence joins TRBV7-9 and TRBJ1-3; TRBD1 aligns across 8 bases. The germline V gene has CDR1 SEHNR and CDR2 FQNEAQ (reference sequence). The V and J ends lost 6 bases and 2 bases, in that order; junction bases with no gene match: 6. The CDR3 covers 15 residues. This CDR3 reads CASRPGTGTGNTIYF. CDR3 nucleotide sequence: TGTGCCAGCAGACCCGGGACAGGCACTGGAAACACCATATATTTT.

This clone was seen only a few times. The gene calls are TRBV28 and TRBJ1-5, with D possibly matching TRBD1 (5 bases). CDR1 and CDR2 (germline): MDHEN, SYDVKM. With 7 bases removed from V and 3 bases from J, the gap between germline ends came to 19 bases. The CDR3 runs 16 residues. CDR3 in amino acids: CASMVGSRAFNQPQHF. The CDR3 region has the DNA TGTGCCAGCATGGTCGGGAGCAGGGCCTTCAATCAGCCCCAGCATTTT.

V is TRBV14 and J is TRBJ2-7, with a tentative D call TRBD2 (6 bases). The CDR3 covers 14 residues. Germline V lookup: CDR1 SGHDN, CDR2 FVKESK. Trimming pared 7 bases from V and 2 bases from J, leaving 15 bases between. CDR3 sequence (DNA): TGTGCCAGCACAAGACTAGAATCCCCCTACGAGCAGTACTTC. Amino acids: CASTRLESPYEQYF.

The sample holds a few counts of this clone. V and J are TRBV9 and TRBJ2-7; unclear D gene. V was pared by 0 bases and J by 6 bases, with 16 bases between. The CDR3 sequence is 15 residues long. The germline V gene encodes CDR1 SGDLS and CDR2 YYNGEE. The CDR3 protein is CASSVGSGAFLEQYF. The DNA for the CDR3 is TGTGCCAGCAGCGTAGGGTCCGGTGCGTTCCTCGAGCAGTACTTC. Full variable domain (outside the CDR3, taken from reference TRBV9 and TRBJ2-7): DSGVTQTPKHLITATGQRVTLRCSPRSGDLSVYWYQQSLDQGLQFLIQYYNGEERAKGNILERFSAQQFPDLHSELNLSSLELGDSALYFCASSVGSGAFLEQYFGPGTRLTVT.

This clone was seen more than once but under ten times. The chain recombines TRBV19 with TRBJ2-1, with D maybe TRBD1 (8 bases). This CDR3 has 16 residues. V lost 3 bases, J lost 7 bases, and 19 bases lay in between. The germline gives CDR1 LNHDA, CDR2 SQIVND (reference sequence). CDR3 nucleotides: TGTGCCAGTAGTATCGGGAGGCAGGGGGCTCGGAATGAGCAGTTCTTC. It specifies CASSIGRQGARNEQFF.

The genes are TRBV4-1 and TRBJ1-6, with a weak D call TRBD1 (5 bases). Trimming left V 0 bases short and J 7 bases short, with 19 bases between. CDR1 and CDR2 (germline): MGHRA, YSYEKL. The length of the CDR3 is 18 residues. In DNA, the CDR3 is TGCGCCAGCAGCCAAGATGTCGGGACTCTCAAGCCCAATTCACCCCTCCACTTT. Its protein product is CASSQDVGTLKPNSPLHF.

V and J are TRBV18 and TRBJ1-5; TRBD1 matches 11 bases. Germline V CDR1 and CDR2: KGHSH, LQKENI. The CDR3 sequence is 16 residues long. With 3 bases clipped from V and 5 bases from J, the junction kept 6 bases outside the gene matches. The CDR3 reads CASSPGTGGFDQPQHF. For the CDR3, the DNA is TGTGCCAGCTCACCTGGGACAGGGGGATTTGATCAGCCCCAGCATTTT.